Following are 14 T cell receptor beta chains from one sample sequenced in a study of control samples from healthy donors and cancer patients. The protocol was immunoSEQ multiplex PCR, while the TCRdb copy is restricted to in-frame clones and leaves out a portion. The data show 130,000 or so clones, roughly 84% seen once. Sequencing was carried out using blood. The receptors here all came from a man aged 50 or older in good health.

The chain links TRBV5-6 to TRBJ1-2; TRBD1 aligns across 12 bases. The CDR3 is made up of 16 amino acids. J gave up 8 bases and V 2 bases, and 10 bases lay outside the gene matches. Germline V lookup: CDR1 SGHDT, CDR2 YYEEEE. The CDR3 is CASSLIRDRGQEGYTF. The CDR3 DNA is TGTGCCAGCAGCTTAATCCGGGACAGGGGGCAGGAGGGCTACACCTTC.

The rearrangement links TRBV30 to TRBJ1-1; no reliable D call. Per the germline V gene, CDR1 is GTSNPN and CDR2 is SVGIG (reference sequence). The CDR3 runs 13 residues. V lost 2 bases and J lost 1, with 8 bases in between. The CDR3 bases are TGTGCCTGGAGTAAGAACGCGAACACTGAAGCTTTCTTT. Residues: CAWSKNANTEAFF.

The chain uses TRBV10-1 and TRBJ2-1; D is uncertain. CDR3 size: 12 residues. Germline V gives CDR1 WNHNN, CDR2 SYGVQD (reference sequence). Trimming left V 1 base short and J 8 bases short, with 6 bases between. CDR3 loop: CASSEFQHEQFF. CDR3 in DNA: TGCGCCAGCAGTGAGTTCCAGCATGAGCAGTTCTTC.

This sequence joins TRBV6-5 and TRBJ1-1; weak D call: TRBD1 (5 bases). The CDR3 extends over 15 amino acids. V lost 1 base to trimming and J lost 5 bases, with 14 bases between them. CDR1 and CDR2 from the germline V gene are MNHEY and SVGAGI. CDR3 sequence (DNA): TGTGCCAGCAGTTACTTCGGGGGGGATGGGACTGAAGCTTTCTTT. Its translation is CASSYFGGDGTEAFF.

The CDR3 protein is CASSLSLTGELFF. CDR3 DNA sequence: TGCGCCAGCAGCTTGTCCCTCACCGGGGAGCTGTTTTTT. The chain links TRBV5-1 to TRBJ2-2; no firm D call. The germline gives CDR1 SGHRS, CDR2 YFSETQ. V dropped 1 base and J dropped 4 bases, with 5 bases sitting between them. The CDR3 loop spans 13 amino acids.

This clone was counted a few times. The chain uses TRBV11-2 and TRBJ1-2, with unresolved D. The CDR3 consists of 15 residues. Trimming cost V 1 base and J 2 bases, with 11 bases left between them. Germline assignment: CDR1 SGHAT and CDR2 FQNNGV. In nucleotides, the CDR3 is TGTGCCAGCAGCTTAGTTGGGTCCTCGAACTATGGCTACACCTTC. Its translation is CASSLVGSSNYGYTF. Based on the CDR3 plus reference TRBV11-2 and TRBJ1-2, the full variable domain is EAGVAQSPRYKIIEKRQSVAFWCNPISGHATLYWYQQILGQGPKLLIQFQNNGVVDDSQLPKDRFSAERLKGVDSTLKIQPAKLEDSAVYLCASSLVGSSNYGYTFGSGTRLTVV.

The rearrangement joins TRBV18 to TRBJ2-7; 8 positions match TRBD1. Looked up from germline, CDR1 is KGHSH and CDR2 is LQKENI. This CDR3 is built from 15 residues. J was trimmed by 2 bases and V by 6 bases; bases with no gene match: 9. The CDR3 spells CASSRSGTGTYEQYF. In DNA, the CDR3 is TGTGCCAGCTCGCGTTCCGGGACAGGCACCTACGAGCAGTACTTC.

The chain couples TRBV4-1 to TRBJ2-5; 9 bases agree with TRBD1. The CDR3 spans 16 residues. Germline V gene data show CDR1 as MGHRA and CDR2 as YSYEKL. The J segment lost 5 bases and the V segment lost 1 base, leaving 8 bases of the junction unmatched. CDR3 sequence (DNA): TGCGCCAGCAGCCAAGTTCCACAGGGGGCGAGGGAGACCCAGTACTTC. Residues: CASSQVPQGARETQYF.

The V call is TRBV12-5, the J call TRBJ2-1, with TRBD2 matching over 14 bases. Germline CDR1 and CDR2: LGHNT and FRNRAP. The CDR3 is 17 amino acids. V trimming: 3 bases; J trimming: 8 bases; junction bases outside the gene matches: 9. The CDR3 nucleotides read TGTGCTAGTGGTTTTTTGTTCGGGGGACTAGCGGGGGATGAGCAGTTCTTC. Translation gives CASGFLFGGLAGDEQFF.

The chain carries TRBV30 and TRBJ1-3; weak D call: TRBD1 (6 bases). V lost 7 bases to trimming and J lost 0 bases, with 19 bases between them. Germline CDR1 reads GTSNPN; CDR2 reads SVGIG (reference sequence). The CDR3 has 16 amino acids. The CDR3 loop is CASTTDSLLSGNTIYF. The CDR3, as DNA: TGTGCCTCAACTACGGACAGCTTACTCTCTGGAAACACCATATATTTT.

This chain uses TRBV3-1 (or the pseudogene TRBV3-2) with TRBJ1-4; D gene uncertain. The ends were cut back, 5 bases at V and 10 bases at J, with 8 bases in the middle. This CDR3 comprises 11 residues. Germline CDR1 LGHDT, CDR2 YNNKEL (reference sequence). CDR3 nucleotides: TGTGCCAGCAGCTCGGTTGGAAAACTGTTTTTT. It encodes CASSSVGKLFF.

The chain uses TRBV7-2 and TRBJ2-2; D is possibly TRBD2 (6 bases). V dropped 2 bases and J dropped 2 bases, with 9 bases sitting between them. CDR3 size: 15 residues. Per the germline V gene, CDR1 is SGHTA and CDR2 is FQGNSA. The DNA of the CDR3 is TGTGCCAGCAGCTTACTAGCGTCAAACACCGGGGAGCTGTTTTTT. This translates into CASSLLASNTGELFF.

The chain couples TRBV21-1 to TRBJ2-7; the table names TRBD1, a call not compared with the DNA. TRBV21-1 constitutes a pseudogene. The CDR3 has 15 residues. Here the CDR3 reads CASSKEEGDRYEQYF. The CDR3 coding sequence is TGTGCCAGCAGCAAAGAAGAGGGGGATCGATACGAGCAGTACTTC.

The chain joins TRBV28 to TRBJ1-2; TRBD1 aligns across 9 bases. The V gene end was trimmed by 5 bases and the J gene end by 8 bases; junction bases not matched to a gene: 12. Germline CDR1 is MDHEN and CDR2 is SYDVKM. The CDR3 has 15 amino acids. The CDR3 loop reads CASSGSIGQGQGYTF. CDR3 nucleotides: TGTGCCAGCAGTGGATCAATAGGACAGGGGCAGGGCTACACCTTC.